These 12 T cell receptor beta chains came from one sample sequenced in a study of technical replicates of blood from four donors. Clones were sequenced by immunoSEQ multiplex PCR, and TCRdb holds only the in-frame ones, with some missing. The sample includes under 100,000 clones, 65% to 90% of them seen just once. What was sequenced was PBMCs. These receptors were collected from a human donor in good health. Some clones in this sample may be carry-over from other donors' samples.

The chain is built from TRBV7-8 and TRBJ2-7; TRBD1 matches at 9 bases. This CDR3 spans 14 amino acids. J gave up 3 bases and V 6 bases, and 6 bases lay outside the gene matches. Germline assignment: CDR1 SGHVS and CDR2 FQNEAQ. CDR3 coding DNA: TGTGCCAGCAGTTTTATGGGACAGGGCTACGAGCAGTACTTC. This translates into CASSFMGQGYEQYF.

The gene calls are TRBV6-5 and TRBJ1-1, with a tentative D call TRBD1 (6 bases). This CDR3 is built from 14 residues. The ends were cut back, 5 bases at V and 5 bases at J, with 15 bases in the middle. From germline, CDR1 is MNHEY and CDR2 SVGAGI. CDR3 amino acids: CASSPLRRGTEAFF. DNA for the CDR3: TGTGCCAGCAGTCCCCTCCGCAGGGGAACTGAAGCTTTCTTT.

The rearrangement uses TRBV4-3 and TRBJ1-2; possibly TRBD1 for D (5 bases). The CDR3 contains 16 residues. V lost 1 base and J 0 bases, leaving 12 bases between the germline ends. CDR1 is LGHNA and CDR2 is YSLEER in the germline V gene. The CDR3 DNA is TGCGCCAGCAGCCAAGGCTTGACAGAGGCTAACTATGGCTACACCTTC. The encoded protein is CASSQGLTEANYGYTF.

V and J are TRBV11-2 and TRBJ2-5; 16 bases map to TRBD2. CDR3 length: 17 amino acids. With 5 bases clipped from V and 2 bases from J, the junction kept 5 bases outside the gene matches. Germline assignment: CDR1 SGHAT and CDR2 FQNNGV. CDR3 coding DNA: TGTGCCAGCAGCCCGGGGACTAGCGGGGGGGTACAAGAGACCCAGTACTTC. Translating gives CASSPGTSGGVQETQYF.

The chain carries TRBV29-1 and TRBJ1-1; TRBD1 agrees at 9 bases. The CDR3 spans 14 residues. The germline V gene encodes CDR1 SQVTM and CDR2 ANQGSEA. With V trimmed by 5 bases and J by 3 bases, 7 bases remained unmatched. The CDR3 DNA is TGCAGCGTTATTAGACAGGGGGGGGACACTGAAGCTTTCTTT. Its translation: CSVIRQGGDTEAFF. The whole variable domain, filled in from reference TRBV29-1 and TRBJ1-1, reads SAVISQKPSRDICQRGTSLTIQCQVDSQVTMMFWYRQQPGQSLTLIATANQGSEATYESGFVIDKFPISRPNLTFSTLTVSNMSPEDSSIYLCSVIRQGGDTEAFFGQGTRLTVV.

Concerning this clone itself: Germline and junction disagree at one end, which may indicate a read error. The chain couples TRBV30 to TRBJ1-4, with TRBD1 identical over 9 bases. CDR1 GTSNPN and CDR2 SVGIG come from the germline V gene (reference sequence). The CDR3 runs to 16 residues. CDR3 residues: CAWSVPGQGGAEKPFF. As DNA, the CDR3 is TGTGCCTGGAGTGTCCCGGGACAGGGAGGGGCTGAAAAACCGTTTTTT.

V and J are TRBV5-1 and TRBJ2-3, with a tentative D call TRBD1 (6 bases). CDR1 and CDR2 from the germline V gene are SGHRS and YFSETQ. Trimming left V 0 bases short and J 3 bases short, with 14 bases between. CDR3 length: 16 residues. CDR3 loop: CASSLAQQGLTDTQYF. The DNA for the CDR3 is TGCGCCAGCAGCTTGGCTCAACAGGGTTTAACAGATACGCAGTATTTT.

CDR3 in DNA: TGTGCCAGCGGGACTAGCGGAAGCACAGATACGCAGTATTTT. Protein: CASGTSGSTDTQYF. This sequence joins TRBV5-4 and TRBJ2-3, with TRBD2 matching 11 bases. From germline, CDR1 is SGHNT and CDR2 YYREEE (reference sequence). The ends lost 7 bases at V and 0 bases at J; junction bases unmatched: 1. This CDR3 region has 14 residues.

The sample holds one count of this clone. The rearrangement links TRBV27 to TRBJ2-7, with TRBD1 matching over 7 bases. There are 15 residues in the CDR3. Losses at the gene ends were 3 bases for V and 3 bases for J; bases not matched to a gene: 8. Germline loops: CDR1 MNHEY, CDR2 SMNVEV (reference sequence). For the CDR3, the DNA is TGTGCCAGCAGTTTTAAGACAGGGACGATCTACGAGCAGTACTTC. Its protein product is CASSFKTGTIYEQYF.

The chain carries TRBV5-3 and TRBJ1-2, with a tentative D call TRBD1 (5 bases). TRBV5-3 is assigned to the ORF class and has an uncertain function. The V and J ends lost 1 base and 4 bases respectively, with 17 bases between them. The CDR3 is 16 amino acids. The CDR3: CARSLRWKGAPYGYTF. In DNA, the CDR3 is TGTGCCAGAAGCTTGAGGTGGAAAGGGGCACCCTATGGCTACACCTTC.

This rearrangement joins TRBV5-1 to TRBJ1-2; no reliable D call. This CDR3 spans 14 amino acids. Germline V CDR1 and CDR2: SGHRS, YFSETQ. V was trimmed by 4 bases and J by 5 bases, leaving 15 bases between them. The CDR3 is CASSPTGDNYGYTF. The CDR3 nucleotides are TGCGCCAGCAGCCCGACCGGGGATAATTATGGCTACACCTTC.

In its sample, this clone was seen a few times. The rearrangement uses TRBV28 and TRBJ1-5, with 7 nucleotides matching TRBD1. The germline CDR1 and CDR2 sequences are MDHEN and SYDVKM. The CDR3 is 17 residues long. The V segment lost 2 bases and the J segment 3 bases; nucleotides outside the gene matches: 10. Here the CDR3 DNA reads TGTGCCAGCAGTTTACTCAAAGGGGGCAGCGTCAATCAGCCCCAGCATTTT. Translating it yields CASSLLKGGSVNQPQHF. Full variable domain (remainder filled in from reference TRBV28 and TRBJ1-5): DVKVTQSSRYLVKRTGEKVFLECVQDMDHENMFWYRQDPGLGLRLIYFSYDVKMKEKGDIPEGYSVSREKKERFSLILESASTNQTSMYLCASSLLKGGSVNQPQHFGDGTRLSIL.